These 9 T cell receptor beta chains came from one sample sequenced in a study of T cell responses to AZD1222 COVID-19 vaccine. Clones were sequenced by immunoSEQ multiplex PCR, and TCRdb holds only the in-frame ones, with some missing. Of 25,000 to 30,000 clones in the sample, 78% are singletons; the top ten hold roughly 6.2%. The sample consisted of peripheral blood, taken on day 0 of AZD1222 vaccination. Receptors originate from an adult in good health.

This clone has just one count. The chain links TRBV19 to TRBJ1-4, with D maybe TRBD1 (6 bases). V was trimmed by 3 bases and J by 4 bases, leaving 12 bases between them. The CDR3 is 15 amino acids. Germline values: CDR1 LNHDA, CDR2 SQIVND (reference sequence). CDR3 residues: CASSIGDTSNEKLFF. Here the CDR3 DNA reads TGTGCCAGTAGTATTGGGGACACCAGTAATGAAAAACTGTTTTTT.

The chain is built from TRBV7-9 and TRBJ2-2; 8 bases align to TRBD2. CDR3 length: 15 amino acids. Germline V CDR1 and CDR2: SEHNR, FQNEAQ (reference sequence). J gave up 7 bases and V 3 bases, and 7 bases lay outside the gene matches. CDR3 DNA: TGTGCCAGCAGCTTCAGGACTAGCATTAACGGGGAGCTGTTTTTT. Its protein product is CASSFRTSINGELFF.

V gene TRBV7-9 combines with J gene TRBJ2-1; no clear D gene. With 5 bases removed from V and 9 bases from J, the gap between germline ends came to 14 bases. This CDR3 is 13 amino acids long. Per the germline V gene, CDR1 is SEHNR and CDR2 is FQNEAQ (reference sequence). CDR3 sequence reads: CASSPSGSGEQFF. CDR3 DNA: TGTGCCAGCAGCCCCTCGGGCTCAGGTGAGCAGTTCTTC.

The chain is built from TRBV5-4 and TRBJ2-2; no definite D call. V was pared by 0 bases and J by 1 base, with 10 bases between. The CDR3 has 16 amino acids. Per germline, CDR1 SGHNT and CDR2 YYREEE (reference sequence). The CDR3, as DNA: TGTGCCAGCAGCTTGGTGTCAGCTATGAACACCGGGGAGCTGTTTTTT. Translation: CASSLVSAMNTGELFF.

The chain employs TRBV24-1 and TRBJ2-2; 11 nucleotides agree with TRBD2. CDR3 length: 16 amino acids. Germline V gene lookup returns CDR1 KGHDR and CDR2 SFDVKD. The V and J ends lost 3 bases and 7 bases, in that order; junction bases with no gene match: 6. The CDR3 nucleotides read TGTGCCACCAGTGATGTGACTAGCGGGAAGGGCGGGGAGCTGTTTTTT. Amino acids: CATSDVTSGKGGELFF.

Here the CDR3 DNA reads TGTGCCAGCAGCCCAACCCCAAGCGGGGGAATCAATGAGCAGTTCTTC. Translation: CASSPTPSGGINEQFF. The V gene is TRBV7-2, the J gene TRBJ2-1; TRBD2 matches 8 bases. Germline V lookup: CDR1 SGHTA, CDR2 FQGNSA. With V trimmed by 5 bases and J by 6 bases, 12 bases remained unmatched. The CDR3 totals 16 residues.

This clone was detected only a few times. J is TRBJ1-5 and V is TRBV20-1; 8 bases match TRBD1. Germline lookup yields CDR1 DFQATT and CDR2 SNEGSKA (reference sequence). The CDR3 covers 16 residues. V gave up 3 bases and J gave up 0 bases; unmatched junction bases: 7. The CDR3, as DNA: TGCAGTGCTAGTGTTCAGGGGGCGCATAGCAATCAGCCCCAGCATTTT. As protein: CSASVQGAHSNQPQHF.

The chain combines TRBV4-3 with TRBJ1-2, with 7 bases identical to TRBD1. V shed 3 bases, J shed 1 base, and the junction held 8 bases outside the gene matches. CDR1 and CDR2 (germline): LGHNA, YSLEER. CDR3 length: 16 residues. The CDR3, as DNA: TGCGCCAGCAGCCACGACCTTAACAGGGGTAACTATGGCTACACCTTC. This encodes CASSHDLNRGNYGYTF.

The rearrangement links TRBV19 to TRBJ2-1, with 7 bases that match TRBD2. The CDR3 length is 15 residues. Germline V gene lookup returns CDR1 LNHDA and CDR2 SQIVND (reference sequence). Trimming removed 4 bases from V and 6 bases from J; junction bases left unmatched: 9. The CDR3 bases are TGTGCCAGTAGTAAAGGGAGGGCTCCTCCCAATGAGCAGTTCTTC. Protein sequence: CASSKGRAPPNEQFF.